The entry below describes one T cell receptor (beta chain). Its antigen target is currently unknown. No base-level quality is on record; no much larger clone is a single base apart. The sample is drawn from a study of cytomegalovirus exposure and HLA in healthy donors (dated by TCRdb to about 2017). About the investigation overall: The 550 to 750 repertoires of the first cohort and the approximately 130 validation repertoires were produced on the same platform, according to a later analysis. The aim of the study was to test whether cataloging public T cell receptors could identify signatures of past pathogen exposure. Along with the 666-subject first cohort, a separate validation cohort of over a hundred different subjects was used. The study combined high-throughput TCR immunosequencing, statistical association of individual TCRs with disease status, and machine learning to predict cytomegalovirus infection status. Summary of the overall study and its limitations: The authors suggested that the approach could potentially be extended to other disease states and immunological phenotypes. A later analysis had no HLA typing for the validation cohort, so co-occurrence there was scored across all 130 or so repertoires. In both the original and validation cohorts, the classifier was reported to diagnose cytomegalovirus status with high specificity and sensitivity. Across donors, most TCR sequences were observed very rarely, whereas some public TCRs were present in many individuals. A total of fewer than 200 TCR beta chains were listed by the study as associated with cytomegalovirus. In vitro tests confirmed that a few of the cytomegalovirus-associated TCR beta chains recognize cytomegalovirus antigens. Of the cluster scores, approximately 94% were above 0 in a later analysis, which found that TCRs clustered in the first cohort also tended to co-occur in the approximately 130 validation repertoires.

For CDR1 and CDR2, the germline V gene lists MGHRA and YSYEKL. Relative to germline, V is 3 bases shorter and J is 7 bases shorter, with 10 bases between their ends. The CDR3 starts with the cysteine, ends with the phenylalanine, and has 13 residues. The DNA shown is the 39-base CDR3, in frame from base 1. Separate from the approximately 700-subject first cohort, the validation cohort of 90 to 150 subjects was the group to which the donors belonged. Receptor libraries were prepared by the immunoSEQ multiplex PCR assay. The paper's processing steps were these. A statistical classification framework was built to diagnose cytomegalovirus status from the catalog of TCR beta chain sequences. TCRdb obtained this table from immuneACCESS and retained in-frame rearrangements with V and J assigned. These tables miss some clones; where compared with another copy, unresolved V genes account for less than half of the shortfall, and the remainder is unexplained. That table is the source of V, J and clone size, and D and trimming were worked out from the DNA. The table for this sample lists 200,000 to 250,000 clones; around nine tenths of them were counted only once. The ten largest account for 1.5% to 2% of the sample.

The sequence was obtained from a woman between 18 and 29 years old in good health and CMV-seropositive. The rearrangement joined TRBV4-1 to TRBJ1-5; no D gene call is confident. The sample consisted of PBMCs. The nucleotide sequence reads as follows: TGCGCCAGCAGCCACGGCGGATGGCAGCCCCAGCATTTT. Translated, this is CASSHGGWQPQHF.